What follows are 9 T cell receptor beta chains derived from one specimen sequenced in a study of identical twins. From the 5' RACE reads, TCRdb called clonotypes with MiXCR, one entry per CDR3 protein. The table lists 650,000 to 800,000 distinct CDR3 sequences, around 8.6% of them singletons. This sample also appeared in a second study, on yellow fever vaccine responses in identical twins.

Sequencing was carried out using PBMCs. Receptor source: a woman in her late teens or twenties in good health.

The V and J genes are TRBV12-3 or TRBV12-4 and TRBJ1-1, with D hard to call. V was clipped by 5 bases and J by 0 bases, with 16 bases between them. This CDR3 comprises 16 residues. The CDR3 loop is CASSEVELKMNTEAFF. CDR3 coding DNA: TGTGCCAGCAGTGAGGTGGAACTAAAGATGAACACTGAAGCTTTCTTT.

This clonotype was detected many times. The chain carries TRBV12-3 or TRBV12-4 and TRBJ2-1, with TRBD2 as a possible D gene (6 bases). This CDR3 has 12 amino acids. V lost 10 bases and J lost 9, with 16 bases in between. The CDR3 reads CATLGGLGEQFF. The CDR3 bases are TGTGCCACCCTCGGAGGGTTGGGTGAGCAGTTCTTC.

The J gene is TRBJ2-1, the V gene TRBV19; 7 nucleotides line up with TRBD1. CDR3 length: 14 amino acids. The germline CDR1 and CDR2 sequences are LNHDA and SQIVND (reference sequence). V shed 5 bases and J 8 bases; nucleotides not matched to a gene: 9. CDR3 loop: CASSLEQGQDEQFF. In nucleotides, the CDR3 is TGTGCCAGTAGTCTGGAACAGGGGCAGGATGAGCAGTTCTTC.

Only a few counts were recorded for this clonotype. This chain joins TRBV19 and TRBJ1-1, with unresolved D. The CDR3 has 12 amino acids. The germline V and J ends were trimmed by 9 bases and 5 bases, with 13 bases remaining between them. Germline-derived CDR1 and CDR2 are LNHDA and SQIVND (reference sequence). The CDR3 nucleotides are TGTGCCAGCGCTACCTTGGGGACTGAAGCTTTCTTT. Translation: CASATLGTEAFF.

A note on this clonotype: A much more abundant neighbour one base away suggests this may be a read error. The chain has TRBV12-3 or TRBV12-4 and TRBJ2-1, with D tentatively TRBD1 (6 bases). This CDR3 has 14 residues. V was shortened by 5 bases and J by 12 bases, with 20 bases between the two germline ends. The CDR3 nucleotides read TGTGCCAGCAGTCCCGGACAGTGGCAGGATGGGCAGTTCTTC. Residues: CASSPGQWQDGQFF.

This clonotype was seen a handful of times. One end of the junction does not line up with germline, which may come from a read error. The genes are TRBV7-7 and TRBJ2-5, with 8 bases identical to TRBD2. This CDR3 is 13 amino acids long. CDR1 is SSHAT, CDR2 FNYEAQ, per germline (reference sequence). CDR3 region: CASSRQREETQYF. The CDR3 DNA follows: TGTGCTAGCAGCCGTCAGCGGGAGGAGACCCAGTACTTC.

This clonotype appeared many times. This chain connects TRBV24-1 to TRBJ2-3, with TRBD1 matching 7 bases. The CDR3 covers 13 residues. The V gene's germline CDR1 is KGHDR and CDR2 SFDVKD. The trim removed 7 bases at V and 2 bases at J, leaving 2 bases unmatched. The CDR3 loop is CATSDRATDTQYF. The CDR3 bases are TGTGCCACCAGCGACAGGGCCACAGATACGCAGTATTTT.

This clonotype turned up a few times. V and J are TRBV2 and TRBJ2-3, with 11 bases identical to TRBD2. This CDR3 spans 16 amino acids. The trim removed 11 bases at V and 0 bases at J, leaving 10 bases unmatched. Germline-derived CDR1 and CDR2 are SNHLY and FYNNEI. In DNA, the CDR3 is TGTGCCGGACGGGGACTAGCGGAAGAAAGCACAGATACGCAGTATTTT. It codes for CAGRGLAEESTDTQYF.

V usage is TRBV29-1 and J usage is TRBJ1-2; D gene ambiguous. With 5 bases removed from V and 7 bases from J, the gap between germline ends came to 14 bases. There are 12 residues in the CDR3. CDR1 is SQVTM and CDR2 is ANQGSEA in the germline V gene. CDR3 coding DNA: TGCAGCGTTATCTATGTTTCCAGTGGCTACACCTTC. Translation gives CSVIYVSSGYTF.